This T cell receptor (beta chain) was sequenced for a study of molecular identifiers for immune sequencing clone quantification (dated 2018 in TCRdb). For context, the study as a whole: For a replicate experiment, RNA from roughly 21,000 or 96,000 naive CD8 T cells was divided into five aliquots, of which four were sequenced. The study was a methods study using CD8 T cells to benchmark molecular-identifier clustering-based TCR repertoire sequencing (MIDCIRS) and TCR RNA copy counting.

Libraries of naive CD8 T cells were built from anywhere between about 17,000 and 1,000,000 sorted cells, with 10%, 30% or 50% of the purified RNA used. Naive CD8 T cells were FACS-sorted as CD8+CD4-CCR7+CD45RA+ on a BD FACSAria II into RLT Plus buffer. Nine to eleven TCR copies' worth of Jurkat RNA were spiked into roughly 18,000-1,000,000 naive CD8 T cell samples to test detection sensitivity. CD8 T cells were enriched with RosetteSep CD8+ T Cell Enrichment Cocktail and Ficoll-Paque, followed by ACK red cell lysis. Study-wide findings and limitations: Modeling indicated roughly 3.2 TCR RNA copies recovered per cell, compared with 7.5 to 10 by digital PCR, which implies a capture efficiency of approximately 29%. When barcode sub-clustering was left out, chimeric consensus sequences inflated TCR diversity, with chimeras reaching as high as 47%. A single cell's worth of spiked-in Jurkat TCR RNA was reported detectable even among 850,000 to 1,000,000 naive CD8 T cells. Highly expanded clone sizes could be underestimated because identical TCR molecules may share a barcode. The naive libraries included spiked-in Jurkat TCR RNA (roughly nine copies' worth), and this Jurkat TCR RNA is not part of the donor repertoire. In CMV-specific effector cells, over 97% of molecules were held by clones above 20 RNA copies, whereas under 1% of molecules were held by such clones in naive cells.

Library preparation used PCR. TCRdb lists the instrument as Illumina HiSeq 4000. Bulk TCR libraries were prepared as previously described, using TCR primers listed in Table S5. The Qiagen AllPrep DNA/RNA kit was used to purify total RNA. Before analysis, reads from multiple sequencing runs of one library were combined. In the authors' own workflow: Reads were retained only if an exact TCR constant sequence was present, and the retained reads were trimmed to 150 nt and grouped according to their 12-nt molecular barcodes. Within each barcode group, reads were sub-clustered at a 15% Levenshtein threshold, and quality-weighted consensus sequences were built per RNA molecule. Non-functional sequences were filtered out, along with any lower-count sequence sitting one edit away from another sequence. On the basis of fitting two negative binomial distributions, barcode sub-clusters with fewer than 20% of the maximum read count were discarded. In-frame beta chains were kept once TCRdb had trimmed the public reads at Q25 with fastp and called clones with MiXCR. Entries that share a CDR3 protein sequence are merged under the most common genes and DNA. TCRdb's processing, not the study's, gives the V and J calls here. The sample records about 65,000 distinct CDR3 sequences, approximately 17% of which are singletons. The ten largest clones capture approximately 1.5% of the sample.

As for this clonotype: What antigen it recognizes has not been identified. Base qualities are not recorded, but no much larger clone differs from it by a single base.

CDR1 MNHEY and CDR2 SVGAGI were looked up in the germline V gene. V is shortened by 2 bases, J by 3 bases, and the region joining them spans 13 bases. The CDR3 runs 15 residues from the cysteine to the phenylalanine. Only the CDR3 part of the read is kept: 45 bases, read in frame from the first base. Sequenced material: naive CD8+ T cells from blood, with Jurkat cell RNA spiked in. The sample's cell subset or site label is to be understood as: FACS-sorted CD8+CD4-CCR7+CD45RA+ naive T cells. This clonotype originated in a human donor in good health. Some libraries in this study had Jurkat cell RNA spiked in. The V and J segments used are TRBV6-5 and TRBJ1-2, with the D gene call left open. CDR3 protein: CASSYERGGHYGYTF. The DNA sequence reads TGTGCCAGCAGTTACGAGCGGGGAGGGCACTATGGCTACACCTTC.